Each of the 13 T cell receptor beta chains below was sequenced from the same sample in a study of immune heterogeneity within non-small cell lung tumors. The template for each sample was 600 to 650 ng of genomic DNA, which had been extracted from bulk tumor tissue. Every primary tumor yielded several biopsies, spaced far apart, that were taken during surgery. Curative surgery was performed on patients who had untreated, newly diagnosed non-small cell lung cancer. TCR beta CDR3 regions came from multiplex PCR with 32 forward V and 13 reverse J primers. One entry per CDR3 protein, called by TCRdb with MiXCR from the multiplex PCR reads. The table lists more than 10,000 distinct CDR3 sequences, around a quarter of them singletons. Input material: lung tumor tissue. All receptors derive from a man between 45 and 60 years old with non-small cell lung cancer.

There are many counts of this clonotype. This sequence joins TRBV2 and TRBJ2-2; D not resolved. CDR1 SNHLY and CDR2 FYNNEI come from the germline V gene. Trimming shortened V by 1 base and J by 6 bases, and 15 bases separated the two germline ends. The CDR3 is 16 amino acids. The CDR3 bases are TGTGCCAGCAGTGAAGATCGGGTTTCAGTAGCCGGGGAGCTGTTTTTT. Protein product: CASSEDRVSVAGELFF.

To note about this clonotype: This may be a read error: a much more frequent sequence differs by one nucleotide. The chain carries TRBV10-3 and TRBJ2-2, with 9 bases fitting TRBD2. CDR1 is ENHRY and CDR2 is SYGVKD in the germline V gene. The CDR3 consists of 15 residues. The J segment lost 9 bases and the V segment lost 8 bases, leaving 13 bases of the junction unmatched. The CDR3 reads CAIGNSGRTTWELFF. The CDR3 DNA reads TGTGCCATCGGGAACAGCGGGAGGACTACCTGGGAGCTGTTTTTT.

Notes on this clonotype: This may be a read error: a much more frequent sequence differs by one nucleotide. This chain links TRBV24-1 with TRBJ1-2; no reliable D call. CDR1 and CDR2 from the germline V gene are KGHDR and SFDVKD. The CDR3 is made up of 12 amino acids. This CDR3 is CATSKGVYAYTF. Here the CDR3 DNA reads TGTGCCACCAGTAAGGGAGTATATGCCTACACCTTC.

This clonotype is classed as large. The chain couples TRBV6-5 to TRBJ1-6; D not certain. Trimming removed 0 bases from V and 5 bases from J, with 11 bases in between. The CDR3 spans 16 residues. Germline lookup yields CDR1 MNHEY and CDR2 SVGAGI. CDR3: CASSYSTYGNNSPLHF. CDR3 sequence (DNA): TGTGCCAGCAGTTACTCGACTTACGGCAATAATTCACCCCTCCACTTT.

This clonotype came up many times. The chain uses TRBV11-3 and TRBJ2-2, with TRBD1 identical over 8 bases. CDR1 is SGHNT, CDR2 YENEEA, per germline. The junction had 16 bases not matched to a gene; V was cut back by 4 bases and J by 0 bases. The CDR3 totals 20 residues. The CDR3 region is CASSSTPGTGPSANTGELFF. The CDR3 nucleotides read TGTGCCAGCAGCTCAACCCCCGGGACAGGACCTTCCGCGAACACCGGGGAGCTGTTTTTT. Together with reference TRBV11-3 and TRBJ2-2, the CDR3 gives the full variable domain: EAGVVQSPRYKIIEKKQPVAFWCNPISGHNTLYWYLQNLGQGPELLIRYENEEAVDDSQLPKDRFSAERLKGVDSTLKIQPAELGDSAVYLCASSSTPGTGPSANTGELFFGEGSRLTVL.

The chain employs TRBV7-6 and TRBJ2-7; D gene uncertain. Germline CDR1 is SGHVS and CDR2 is FNYEAQ. Trimming stripped 8 bases from V and 3 bases from J, with 11 bases between. This CDR3 has 12 amino acids. CDR3 in DNA: TGTGCCAGCTTAGCTTCAGACTACGAGCAGTACTTC. It translates to CASLASDYEQYF.

This clonotype came up many times. This chain joins TRBV7-2 and TRBJ2-7, with TRBD2 matching 10 bases. Losses at the gene ends were 1 base for V and 3 bases for J; bases not matched to a gene: 6. Germline CDR1 and CDR2: SGHTA and FQGNSA. The CDR3 is 16 amino acids. The CDR3 DNA follows: TGTGCCAGCAGCTTAGATCGGACTAGCGGAATCTACGAGCAGTACTTC. Protein product: CASSLDRTSGIYEQYF.

In its sample, this clonotype ranks as medium-sized. This chain joins TRBV20-1 and TRBJ2-7; D is unresolved. Trimming took off 2 bases at V and 1 base at J, with 12 bases between the two ends. The CDR3 loop spans 14 amino acids. Germline CDR1 DFQATT, CDR2 SNEGSKA (reference sequence). The CDR3 nucleotides read TGCAGTGCTAGAATCCCAGGAAGGTCCTACGAGCAGTACTTC. Residues: CSARIPGRSYEQYF.

To note about this clonotype: A read error is possible here, since a much larger clone lies one base away. V and J are TRBV5-1 and TRBJ1-1; 8 nucleotides align to TRBD1. Germline V lookup: CDR1 SGHRS, CDR2 YFSETQ. The CDR3 has 12 residues. The CDR3 reads CVSSLGDREAFF. Here the CDR3 DNA reads TGCGTCAGCAGCTTGGGGGACAGGGAAGCTTTCTTT.

The table lists this clonotype with many counts. The rearrangement joins TRBV28 to TRBJ2-1; 12 nucleotides align to TRBD2. V was pared by 3 bases and J by 7 bases, with 13 bases of the junction left unmatched. Germline CDR1 and CDR2: MDHEN and SYDVKM. The CDR3 runs to 18 residues. CDR3 region: CASSLVLAGGPTRNEQFF. The CDR3 bases are TGTGCCAGCAGTTTGGTCCTAGCGGGAGGGCCGACCAGGAATGAGCAGTTCTTC.

Details on this clonotype: This may arise from a read error, as a much more abundant clone is one base away. This chain uses TRBV20-1 with TRBJ2-3; D gene uncertain. CDR1 and CDR2 from the germline V gene are DFQATT and SNEGSKA (reference sequence). The CDR3 is made up of 15 amino acids. V shed 0 bases and J shed 2 bases, with 12 bases lying between them. The DNA of the CDR3 is TGCAGTGCTAGAGATTCAGTGGGCCCCACAGATACGCAGTATTTT. Its protein is CSARDSVGPTDTQYF.

This clonotype has at least ten counts. This chain uses TRBV5-6 with TRBJ2-2; tentative D call: TRBD1 (6 bases). V shed 0 bases and J shed 3 bases, with 9 bases lying between them. The germline CDR1 and CDR2 sequences are SGHDT and YYEEEE. CDR3 size: 15 residues. CDR3 DNA: TGTGCCAGCAGCTTGGTACAGGGAGACACCGGGGAGCTGTTTTTT. This codes for CASSLVQGDTGELFF.

The table lists this clonotype with a count of one. One end of the junction fails to match germline, which may point to a read error. V and J are TRBV20-1 and TRBJ1-5; no clear D. This CDR3 contains 15 residues. Germline assignment: CDR1 DFQATT and CDR2 SNEGSKA (reference sequence). CDR3 loop: CSARVAGGSNQPQHF. CDR3 DNA: TGCAGTGCGAGAGTGGCGGGAGGTAGCAATCAGCCCCAGCATTTT.